The clone carrying this TCR beta chain was counted a few times. The record originates from a study of human T cells and chemical hapten exposure. Background on the study: Investigators sensitized approximately 2 cm by approximately 2 cm of upper inner arm skin with 2% DPC. Alopecia areata, totalis or universalis affected patients who were mostly female.

This CDR3 has 13 residues. Germline CDR1 and CDR2: MDHEN and SYDVKM. Trimming stripped 3 bases from V and 5 bases from J, with 9 bases between. Using its own MiXCR run on the RACE reads, TCRdb lists one record per CDR3 protein. The sample has over 300,000 distinct CDR3 sequences; approximately 5.1% are singletons. Described time point: pre-sensitization, week 0. Specified treatment: therapeutic diphenylcyclopropenone sensitization with weekly scalp DPC. Extraction of total RNA was performed on unfractionated whole blood. The sample was whole blood, taken in connection with sensitization to the hapten diphenylcyclopropenone (DPC). The receptor's source is a woman between 50 and 59 years old with alopecia areata. Some clones in this sample may be carry-over from other donors' samples. The chain has TRBV28 and TRBJ2-3; no reliable D call. CDR3 in DNA: TGTGCCAGCAGTTTTTGGGTGGGAGATACGCAGTATTTT. It is translated as CASSFWVGDTQYF.